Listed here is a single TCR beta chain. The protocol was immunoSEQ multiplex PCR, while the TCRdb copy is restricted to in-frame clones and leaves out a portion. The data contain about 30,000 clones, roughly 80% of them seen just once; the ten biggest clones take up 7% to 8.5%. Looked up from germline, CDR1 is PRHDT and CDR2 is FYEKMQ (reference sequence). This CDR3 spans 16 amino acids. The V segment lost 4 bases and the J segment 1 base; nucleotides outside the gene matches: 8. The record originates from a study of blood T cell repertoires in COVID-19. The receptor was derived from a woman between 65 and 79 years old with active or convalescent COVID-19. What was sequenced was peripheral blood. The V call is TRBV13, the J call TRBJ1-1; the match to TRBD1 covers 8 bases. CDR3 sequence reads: CASSSSRTGPNTEAFF. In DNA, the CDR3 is TGTGCCAGCAGCTCCTCCAGGACAGGGCCGAACACTGAAGCTTTCTTT.